The source of this T cell receptor (beta chain) is a study of shared T cell receptors in the human thymus. Assay: immunoSEQ multiplex PCR; the TCRdb copy retains only in-frame clones and omits some. The table lists hundreds of thousands of clones, around 87% of them singletons. Germline CDR1 MNHEY, CDR2 SMNVEV (reference sequence). The CDR3 has 14 residues. The V gene end was trimmed by 5 bases and the J gene end by 4 bases; junction bases not matched to a gene: 3. The sample was also linked to a second study, of human thymus T cells. That source adds: Corrective surgery for congenital heart defects was being performed on the healthy Finnish infants who were the donors. The thymus tissue came from resections taken during corrective heart surgery. Related research described strongly overlapping thymic repertoires in unrelated people.

This clonotype was sampled from a boy in the first two years of life with a congenital heart defect. This chain uses TRBV27 with TRBJ2-7; TRBD2 matches at 12 bases. Sequencing was performed on thymocytes. The CDR3 region is CASSPLAGGYEQYF. CDR3 in DNA: TGTGCCAGCAGTCCTCTAGCGGGAGGGTACGAGCAGTACTTC.